The sequence of this T cell receptor (beta chain) was determined in a study of patients and donors after allogeneic stem cell transplantation. This clonotype was observed a few times. The germline gives CDR1 SGHAT, CDR2 FQNNGV. V lost 3 bases and J 6 bases, leaving 8 bases between the germline ends. This CDR3 contains 12 residues. TCRdb processed the RT-PCR reads anew with MiXCR; each CDR3 protein has one entry. The sample yields about 200,000 distinct CDR3 sequences, 35% to 45% seen once. The receptor was derived from a human donor who was either an allogeneic HSCT recipient or a stem cell or donor lymphocyte infusion donor (not recorded which). It is not recorded whose cells these are; they may come from a transplant donor. The chain uses TRBV11-2 and TRBJ1-1; tentatively, D is TRBD1 (5 bases). The sample comprised blood, either unsorted or a sorted T cell fraction (not recorded which). The CDR3 here is CASSFEGAEAFF. CDR3 sequence (DNA): TGTGCCAGCAGCTTTGAAGGGGCTGAAGCTTTCTTT.